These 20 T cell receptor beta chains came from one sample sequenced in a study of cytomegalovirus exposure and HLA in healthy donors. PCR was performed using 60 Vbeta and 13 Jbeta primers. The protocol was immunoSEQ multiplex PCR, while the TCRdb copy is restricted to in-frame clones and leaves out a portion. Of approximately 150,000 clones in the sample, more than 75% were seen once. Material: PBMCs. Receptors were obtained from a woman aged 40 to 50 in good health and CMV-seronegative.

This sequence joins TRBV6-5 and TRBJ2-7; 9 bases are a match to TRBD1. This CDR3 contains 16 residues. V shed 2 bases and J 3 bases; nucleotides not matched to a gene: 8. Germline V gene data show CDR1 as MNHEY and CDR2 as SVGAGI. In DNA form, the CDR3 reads TGTGCCAGCAGTTACGGGACAGGGAGAGAAGACTACGAGCAGTACTTC. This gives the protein CASSYGTGREDYEQYF.

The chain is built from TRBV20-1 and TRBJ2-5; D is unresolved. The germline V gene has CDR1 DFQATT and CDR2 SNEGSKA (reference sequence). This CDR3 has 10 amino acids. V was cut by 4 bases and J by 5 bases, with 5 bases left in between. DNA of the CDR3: TGCAGTGCTACCCTTGAGACCCAGTACTTC. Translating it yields CSATLETQYF.

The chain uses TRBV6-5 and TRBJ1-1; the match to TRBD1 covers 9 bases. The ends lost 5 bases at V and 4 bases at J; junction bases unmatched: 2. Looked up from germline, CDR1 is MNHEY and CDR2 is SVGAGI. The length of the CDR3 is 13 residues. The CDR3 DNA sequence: TGTGCCAGCAGTCCGGGACAGGGCACTGAAGCTTTCTTT. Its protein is CASSPGQGTEAFF.

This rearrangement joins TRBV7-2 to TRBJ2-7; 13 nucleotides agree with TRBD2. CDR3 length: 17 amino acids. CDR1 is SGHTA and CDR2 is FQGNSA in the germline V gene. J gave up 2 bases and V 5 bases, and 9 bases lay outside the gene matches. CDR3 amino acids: CASSREGLAGSTYEQYF. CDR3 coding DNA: TGTGCCAGCAGCAGAGAGGGACTAGCGGGGTCCACCTACGAGCAGTACTTC.

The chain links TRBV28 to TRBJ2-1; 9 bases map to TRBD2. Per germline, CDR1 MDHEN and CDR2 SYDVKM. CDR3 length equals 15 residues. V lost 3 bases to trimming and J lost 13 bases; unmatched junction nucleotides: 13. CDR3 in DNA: TGTGCCAGCAGTTTTCGCCGGCTAGCGGGATGGGAACAGTTCTTC. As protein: CASSFRRLAGWEQFF.

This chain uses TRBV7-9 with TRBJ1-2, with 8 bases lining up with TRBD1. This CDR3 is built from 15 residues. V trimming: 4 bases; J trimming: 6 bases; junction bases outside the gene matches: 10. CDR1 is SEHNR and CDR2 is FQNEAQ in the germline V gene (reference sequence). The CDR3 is CASSSDRGSPNGYTF. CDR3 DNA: TGTGCCAGCAGCTCTGACAGGGGATCTCCTAATGGCTACACCTTC.

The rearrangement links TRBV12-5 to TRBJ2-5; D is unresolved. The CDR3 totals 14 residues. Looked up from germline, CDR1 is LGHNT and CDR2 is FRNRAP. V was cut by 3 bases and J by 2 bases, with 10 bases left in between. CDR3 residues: CASGFSGLQETQYF. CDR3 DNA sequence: TGTGCTAGTGGTTTTTCGGGTTTACAAGAGACCCAGTACTTC.

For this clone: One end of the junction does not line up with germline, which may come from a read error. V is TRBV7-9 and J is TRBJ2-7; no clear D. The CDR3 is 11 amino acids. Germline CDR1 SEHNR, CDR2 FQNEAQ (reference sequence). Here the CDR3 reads CSSSSDYEQYF. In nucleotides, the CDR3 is TGTTCCAGCAGCTCAGACTACGAGCAGTACTTC.

The DNA for the CDR3 is TGTGCCAGTAGTATGTGGGCTGGGTCCATATATTTT. It codes for CASSMWAGSIYF. The chain combines TRBV19 with TRBJ1-3; D uncertain. V lost 3 bases and J 11 bases, leaving 11 bases between the germline ends. The CDR3 extends over 12 amino acids. The V gene's germline CDR1 is LNHDA and CDR2 SQIVND (reference sequence).

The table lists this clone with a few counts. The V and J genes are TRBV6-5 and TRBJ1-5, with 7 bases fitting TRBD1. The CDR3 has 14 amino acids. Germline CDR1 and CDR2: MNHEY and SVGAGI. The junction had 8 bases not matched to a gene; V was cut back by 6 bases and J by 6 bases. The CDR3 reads CASRNQGVGQPQHF. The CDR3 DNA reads TGTGCCAGCAGGAACCAGGGGGTTGGTCAGCCCCAGCATTTT.

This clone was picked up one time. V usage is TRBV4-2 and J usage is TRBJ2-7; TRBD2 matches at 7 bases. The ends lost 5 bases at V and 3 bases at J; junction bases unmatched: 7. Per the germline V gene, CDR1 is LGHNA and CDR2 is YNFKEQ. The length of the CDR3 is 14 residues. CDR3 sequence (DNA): TGTGCCAGCAGCGTCCCGGGAGGCTTCTACGAGCAGTACTTC. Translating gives CASSVPGGFYEQYF.

DNA for the CDR3: TGTGCCAGCAGCCTTGGCGGATATTCCTACGAGCAGTACTTC. Protein sequence: CASSLGGYSYEQYF. This chain connects TRBV5-6 to TRBJ2-7; the D is unclear. CDR3 length: 14 amino acids. V gave up 4 bases and J gave up 1 base, with 12 bases separating them. The germline CDR1 and CDR2 sequences are SGHDT and YYEEEE.

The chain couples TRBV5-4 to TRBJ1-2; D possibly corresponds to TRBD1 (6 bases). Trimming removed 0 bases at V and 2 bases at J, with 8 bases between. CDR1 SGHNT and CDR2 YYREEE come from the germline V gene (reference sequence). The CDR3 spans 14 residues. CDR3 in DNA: TGTGCCAGCAGCTTGGACAGGGCCAACTATGGCTACACCTTC. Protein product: CASSLDRANYGYTF.

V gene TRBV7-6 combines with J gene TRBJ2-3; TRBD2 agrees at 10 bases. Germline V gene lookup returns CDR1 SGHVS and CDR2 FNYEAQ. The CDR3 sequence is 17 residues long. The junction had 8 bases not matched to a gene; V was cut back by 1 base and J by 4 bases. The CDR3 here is CASSLVTSGTLADTQYF. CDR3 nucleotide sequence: TGTGCCAGCAGCTTAGTAACTAGCGGGACACTGGCAGATACGCAGTATTTT.

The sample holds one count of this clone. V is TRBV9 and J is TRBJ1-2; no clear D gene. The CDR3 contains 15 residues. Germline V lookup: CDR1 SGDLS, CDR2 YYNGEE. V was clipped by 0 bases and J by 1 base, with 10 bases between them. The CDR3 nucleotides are TGTGCCAGCAGCGTAGTGTATCCGGGTAACTATGGCTACACCTTC. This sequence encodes CASSVVYPGNYGYTF.

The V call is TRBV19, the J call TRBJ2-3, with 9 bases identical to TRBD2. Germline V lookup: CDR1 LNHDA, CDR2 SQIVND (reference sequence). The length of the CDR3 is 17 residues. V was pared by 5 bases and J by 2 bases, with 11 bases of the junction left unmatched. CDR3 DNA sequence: TGTGCCAGTAGTCCTGCCGTAGCGGGGGAGGACACAGATACGCAGTATTTT. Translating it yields CASSPAVAGEDTDTQYF.

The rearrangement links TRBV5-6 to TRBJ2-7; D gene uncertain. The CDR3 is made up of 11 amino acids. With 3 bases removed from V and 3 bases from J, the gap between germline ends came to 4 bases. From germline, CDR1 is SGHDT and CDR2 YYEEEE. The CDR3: CASSSFYEQYF. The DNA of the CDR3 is TGTGCCAGCAGCTCTTTCTACGAGCAGTACTTC.

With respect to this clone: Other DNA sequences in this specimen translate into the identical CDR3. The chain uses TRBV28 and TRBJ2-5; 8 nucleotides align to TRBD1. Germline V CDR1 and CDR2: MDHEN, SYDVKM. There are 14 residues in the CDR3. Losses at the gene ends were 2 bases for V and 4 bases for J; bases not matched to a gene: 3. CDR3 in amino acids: CASSLTTGGETQYF. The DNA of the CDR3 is TGTGCCAGCAGTTTAACAACAGGGGGAGAGACCCAGTACTTC. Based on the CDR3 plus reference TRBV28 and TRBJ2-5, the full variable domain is DVKVTQSSRYLVKRTGEKVFLECVQDMDHENMFWYRQDPGLGLRLIYFSYDVKMKEKGDIPEGYSVSREKKERFSLILESASTNQTSMYLCASSLTTGGETQYFGPGTRLLVL.

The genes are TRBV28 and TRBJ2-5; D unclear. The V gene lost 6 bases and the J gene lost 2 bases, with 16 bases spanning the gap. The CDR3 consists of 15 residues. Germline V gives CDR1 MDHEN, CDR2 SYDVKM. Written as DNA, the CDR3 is TGTGCCAGCAGGCCCCCCGGCGGCGTGCAAGAGACCCAGTACTTC. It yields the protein CASRPPGGVQETQYF.

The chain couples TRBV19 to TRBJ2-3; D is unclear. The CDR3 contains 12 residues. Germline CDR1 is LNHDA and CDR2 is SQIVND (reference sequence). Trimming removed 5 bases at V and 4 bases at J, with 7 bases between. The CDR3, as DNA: TGTGCCAGTAGTCCCTTTTCAGATACGCAGTATTTT. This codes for CASSPFSDTQYF.